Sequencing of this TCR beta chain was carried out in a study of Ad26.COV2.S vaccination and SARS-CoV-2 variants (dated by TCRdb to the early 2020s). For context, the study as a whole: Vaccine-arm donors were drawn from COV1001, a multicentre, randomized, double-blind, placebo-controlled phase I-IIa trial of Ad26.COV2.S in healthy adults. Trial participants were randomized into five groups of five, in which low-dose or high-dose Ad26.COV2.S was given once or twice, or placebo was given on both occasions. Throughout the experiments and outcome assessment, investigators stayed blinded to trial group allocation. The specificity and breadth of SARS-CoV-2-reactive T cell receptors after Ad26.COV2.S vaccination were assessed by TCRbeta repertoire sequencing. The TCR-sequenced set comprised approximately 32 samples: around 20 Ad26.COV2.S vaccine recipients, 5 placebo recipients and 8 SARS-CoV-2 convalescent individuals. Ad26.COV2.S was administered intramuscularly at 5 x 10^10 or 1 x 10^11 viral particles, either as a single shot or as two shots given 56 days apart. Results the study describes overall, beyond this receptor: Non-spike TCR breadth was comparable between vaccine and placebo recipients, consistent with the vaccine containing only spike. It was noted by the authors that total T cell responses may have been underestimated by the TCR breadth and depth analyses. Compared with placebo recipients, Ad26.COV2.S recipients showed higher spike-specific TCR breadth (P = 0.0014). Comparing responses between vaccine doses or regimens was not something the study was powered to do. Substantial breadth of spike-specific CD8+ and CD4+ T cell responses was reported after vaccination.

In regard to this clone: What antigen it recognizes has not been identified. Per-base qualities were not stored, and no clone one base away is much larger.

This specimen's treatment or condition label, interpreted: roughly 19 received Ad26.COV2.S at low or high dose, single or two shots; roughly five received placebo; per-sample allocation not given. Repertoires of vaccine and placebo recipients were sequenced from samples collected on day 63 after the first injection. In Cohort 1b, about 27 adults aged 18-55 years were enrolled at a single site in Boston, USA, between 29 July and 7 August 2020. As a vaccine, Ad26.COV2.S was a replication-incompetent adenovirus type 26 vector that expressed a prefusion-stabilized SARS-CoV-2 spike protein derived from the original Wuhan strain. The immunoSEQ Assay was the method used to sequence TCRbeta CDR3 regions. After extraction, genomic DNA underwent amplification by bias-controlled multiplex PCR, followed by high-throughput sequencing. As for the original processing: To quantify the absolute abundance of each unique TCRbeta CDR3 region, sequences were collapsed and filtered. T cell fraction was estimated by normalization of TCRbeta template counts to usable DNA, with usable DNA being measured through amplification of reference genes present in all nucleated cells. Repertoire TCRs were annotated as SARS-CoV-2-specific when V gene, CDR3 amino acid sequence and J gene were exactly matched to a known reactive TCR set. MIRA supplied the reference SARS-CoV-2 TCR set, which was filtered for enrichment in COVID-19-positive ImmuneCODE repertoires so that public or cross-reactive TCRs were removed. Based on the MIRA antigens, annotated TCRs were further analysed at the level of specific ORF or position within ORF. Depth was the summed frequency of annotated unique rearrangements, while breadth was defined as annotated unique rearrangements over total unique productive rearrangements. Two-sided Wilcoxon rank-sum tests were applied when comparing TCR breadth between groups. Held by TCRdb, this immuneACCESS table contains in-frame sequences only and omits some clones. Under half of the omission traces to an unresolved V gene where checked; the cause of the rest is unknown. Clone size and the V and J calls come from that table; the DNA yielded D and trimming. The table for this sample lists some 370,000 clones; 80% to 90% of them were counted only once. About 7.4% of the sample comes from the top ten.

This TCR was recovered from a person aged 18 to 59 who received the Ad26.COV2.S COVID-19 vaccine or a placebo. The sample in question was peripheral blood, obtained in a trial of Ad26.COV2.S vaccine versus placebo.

The DNA reads as follows: TGTGCCAGCTCACCAACAATAGGCACAGATACGCAGTATTTT. It is translated as CASSPTIGTDTQYF. The receptor chain draws on TRBV18 and TRBJ2-3; the D gene remains uncertain. The germline V gene supplies CDR1 KGHSH and CDR2 LQKENI. Trimming at the junction amounts to 2 bases on V and 1 base on J, and the germline ends lie 7 bases apart. The CDR3 holds 14 amino acids from the cysteine to the phenylalanine. Only the CDR3 DNA stays, 42 bases, in frame from base 1.